One sample yielded the 20 T cell receptor beta chains listed below, sequenced in a study of pediatric ulcerative colitis. Clones were read by immunoSEQ multiplex PCR, and TCRdb kept only the in-frame ones, dropping some. The sample includes roughly 30,000 clones, roughly four fifths of them seen just once. What was sequenced was blood. Receptors were obtained from a boy aged 5-17 years with severe ulcerative colitis.

This chain connects TRBV5-1 to TRBJ2-1, with unresolved D. CDR1 and CDR2 (germline): SGHRS, YFSETQ. The CDR3 has 13 residues. The ends were cut back, 4 bases at V and 15 bases at J, with 20 bases in the middle. The CDR3 loop reads CASSTQPNSEGFF. CDR3 nucleotide sequence: TGCGCCAGCAGCACTCAACCGAACTCTGAAGGGTTCTTC. The variable domain in full, with the rest retrieved from reference TRBV5-1 and TRBJ2-1, is KAGVTQTPRYLIKTRGQQVTLSCSPISGHRSVSWYQQTPGQGLQFLFEYFSETQRNKGNFPGRFSGRQFSNSRSEMNVSTLELGDSALYLCASSTQPNSEGFFGPGTRLTVL.

This chain joins TRBV4-1 and TRBJ1-1; tentatively, D is TRBD1 (6 bases). Germline V gene data show CDR1 as MGHRA and CDR2 as YSYEKL. The CDR3 is 15 residues long. V lost 3 bases and J lost 1, with 12 bases in between. Here the CDR3 reads CASSHIGGANTEAFF. CDR3 nucleotide sequence: TGCGCCAGCAGCCACATAGGGGGAGCGAACACTGAAGCTTTCTTT.

This sequence joins TRBV29-1 and TRBJ1-6, with a weak D call TRBD1 (6 bases). The germline CDR1 and CDR2 sequences are SQVTM and ANQGSEA. The CDR3 loop spans 15 amino acids. Trimming removed 4 bases at V and 7 bases at J, with 17 bases between. The CDR3 sequence is CSVATGTSQNSPLHF. DNA of the CDR3: TGCAGCGTTGCAACCGGGACATCCCAAAATTCACCCCTCCACTTT.

In its sample, this clone was seen once. CDR3 region: CASSPTRQGPETEAFF. In DNA form, the CDR3 reads TGTGCCAGCTCACCCACGAGGCAGGGGCCTGAGACTGAAGCTTTCTTT. V and J are TRBV18 and TRBJ1-1; D possibly corresponds to TRBD1 (6 bases). There are 16 residues in the CDR3. The ends were cut back, 3 bases at V and 5 bases at J, with 19 bases in the middle. Germline CDR1 KGHSH, CDR2 LQKENI.

The table lists this clone with a few counts. The rearrangement links TRBV11-2 to TRBJ1-5; D perhaps matches TRBD1 (6 bases). Between the trimmed V and J ends, which lost 2 bases and 9 bases, there was a span of 11 bases. This CDR3 spans 13 amino acids. Germline values: CDR1 SGHAT, CDR2 FQNNGV. CDR3 in amino acids: CASSLTAGAPQHF. CDR3 nucleotide sequence: TGTGCCAGCAGCTTAACTGCAGGGGCGCCCCAGCATTTT.

The chain is built from TRBV28 and TRBJ1-2; D possibly corresponds to TRBD1 (5 bases). The CDR3 runs to 17 residues. V lost 7 bases and J lost 2, with 23 bases in between. Per germline, CDR1 MDHEN and CDR2 SYDVKM. DNA for the CDR3: TGTGCCAGCACTTGGTGGGCCGGGACGTCAGAAAACTATGGCTACACCTTC. It yields the protein CASTWWAGTSENYGYTF.

This clone appeared a few times. V is TRBV15 and J is TRBJ2-2; TRBD1 is a possible D gene (6 bases). Germline CDR1 reads LNHNV; CDR2 reads YYDKDF (reference sequence). The CDR3 is made up of 14 amino acids. V shed 5 bases and J shed 7 bases, with 14 bases lying between them. Here the CDR3 DNA reads TGTGCCACCAGCGGAGGTGGGGGCAGCGGGGAGCTGTTTTTT. The encoded protein is CATSGGGGSGELFF.

The V gene is TRBV9, the J gene TRBJ2-3, with 10 bases identical to TRBD2. There are 16 residues in the CDR3. Germline V gives CDR1 SGDLS, CDR2 YYNGEE. V was pared by 2 bases and J by 2 bases, with 5 bases of the junction left unmatched. The CDR3 loop is CASSVERGGPTDTQYF. For the CDR3, the DNA is TGTGCCAGCAGCGTTGAGCGGGGGGGCCCCACAGATACGCAGTATTTT.

This chain connects TRBV2 to TRBJ2-3; weak D call: TRBD1 (5 bases). The CDR3 is made up of 13 amino acids. V lost 7 bases, J lost 6 bases, and 14 bases lay in between. Looked up from germline, CDR1 is SNHLY and CDR2 is FYNNEI. The CDR3 is CASNRKGDDTQYF. CDR3 DNA sequence: TGTGCCAGCAACCGAAAAGGGGATGATACGCAGTATTTT.

V and J are TRBV10-3 and TRBJ1-6; 10 positions match TRBD1. The germline CDR1 and CDR2 sequences are ENHRY and SYGVKD. V lost 2 bases to trimming and J lost 9 bases; unmatched junction nucleotides: 1. This CDR3 spans 14 amino acids. The CDR3 is CAISEGDRGSPLHF. CDR3 DNA sequence: TGTGCCATCAGTGAGGGGGACAGGGGTTCACCCCTCCACTTT.

This chain uses TRBV7-3 with TRBJ2-3; 8 bases are shared with TRBD2. J was trimmed by 0 bases and V by 5 bases; bases with no gene match: 4. There are 15 residues in the CDR3. CDR1 and CDR2 from the germline V gene are SGHTA and FQGTGA. CDR3 loop: CASSRSGASTDTQYF. CDR3 nucleotides: TGTGCCAGCAGCCGTAGCGGGGCTAGCACAGATACGCAGTATTTT.

This chain uses TRBV15 with TRBJ1-5; D is uncertain. This CDR3 comprises 12 residues. Germline lookup yields CDR1 LNHNV and CDR2 YYDKDF (reference sequence). With 3 bases removed from V and 4 bases from J, the gap between germline ends came to 4 bases. CDR3 in amino acids: CATSRGNQPQHF. CDR3 coding DNA: TGTGCCACCAGCAGGGGGAATCAGCCCCAGCATTTT.

This sequence joins TRBV7-2 and TRBJ1-1, with a possible D match to TRBD1 (5 bases). The CDR3 consists of 14 residues. Germline V lookup: CDR1 SGHTA, CDR2 FQGNSA. The V and J ends lost 3 bases and 1 base respectively, with 9 bases between them. The CDR3 is CASSFGTGNTEAFF. The CDR3 bases are TGTGCCAGCAGCTTCGGGACGGGGAACACTGAAGCTTTCTTT.

The rearrangement joins TRBV28 to TRBJ2-1; D possibly matches TRBD1 or TRBD2 (6 bases each). The CDR3 contains 12 residues. Looked up from germline, CDR1 is MDHEN and CDR2 is SYDVKM. Trimming took 6 bases from V and 8 from J, leaving 11 bases between them. Here the CDR3 DNA reads TGTGCCAGCAGGAGGGGGGCACATGAGCAGTTCTTC. Encoded protein: CASRRGAHEQFF.

This clone has only one observation. The chain carries TRBV2 and TRBJ2-5; 8 bases fit TRBD1. Germline-derived CDR1 and CDR2 are SNHLY and FYNNEI. Unmatched junction bases numbered 6, after V lost 5 bases and J lost 7 bases. There are 13 residues in the CDR3. The CDR3 DNA sequence: TGTGCCAGCAGTAAGACAGGGGTTGGGACCCAGTACTTC. This sequence encodes CASSKTGVGTQYF. The entire variable domain, with the rest obtained from reference TRBV2 and TRBJ2-5, is as follows: EPEVTQTPSHQVTQMGQEVILRCVPISNHLYFYWYRQILGQKVEFLVSFYNNEISEKSEIFDDQFSVERPDGSNFTLKIRSTKLEDSAMYFCASSKTGVGTQYFGPGTRLLVL.

This clone was observed once. CDR3 in DNA: TGCGCCAGCAGCTTCGGACTGGAATACGAGCAGTACTTC. The encoded protein is CASSFGLEYEQYF. The chain employs TRBV5-1 and TRBJ2-7; TRBD2 might be the D (5 bases). The CDR3 length is 13 residues. CDR1 is SGHRS, CDR2 YFSETQ, per germline. The germline V and J ends were trimmed by 2 bases and 4 bases, with 10 bases remaining between them.

The rearrangement uses TRBV10-1 and TRBJ2-1; 13 bases agree with TRBD2. The CDR3 contains 15 residues. The V and J ends lost 11 bases and 0 bases, in that order; junction bases with no gene match: 4. Germline CDR1 reads WNHNN; CDR2 reads SYGVQD (reference sequence). The CDR3 DNA follows: TGCGCCGGCACTAGCGGGGGGGTCTCCTACAATGAGCAGTTCTTC. Amino acids: CAGTSGGVSYNEQFF.

The CDR3 loop reads CASKSLQNTEAFF. The CDR3 DNA reads TGTGCCAGCAAAAGTCTTCAGAACACTGAAGCTTTCTTT. The chain carries TRBV6-1 and TRBJ1-1; D is uncertain. Trimming stripped 7 bases from V and 1 base from J, with 10 bases between. CDR3 length: 13 residues. The germline CDR1 and CDR2 sequences are MNHNS and SASEGT.

V and J are TRBV11-1 and TRBJ2-7; D unresolved. The V end was cut by 5 bases, the J end by 5 bases, with 13 bases between. Germline V gene data show CDR1 as SGHAT and CDR2 as FQDESV (reference sequence). The CDR3 consists of 13 residues. The DNA for the CDR3 is TGTGCCAGCAGCCGTCGAGGCACGGACGAGCAGTACTTC. Translation: CASSRRGTDEQYF. Drawing the rest from reference TRBV11-1 and TRBJ2-7, the complete variable domain is EAEVAQSPRYKITEKSQAVAFWCDPISGHATLYWYRQILGQGPELLVQFQDESVVDDSQLPKDRFSAERLKGVDSTLKIQPAELGDSAMYLCASSRRGTDEQYFGPGTRLTVT.

The chain joins TRBV19 to TRBJ1-2, with a possible D match to TRBD1 (5 bases). This CDR3 contains 16 residues. Germline V lookup: CDR1 LNHDA, CDR2 SQIVND (reference sequence). The V and J ends lost 3 bases and 4 bases respectively, with 18 bases between them. In DNA form, the CDR3 reads TGTGCCAGTAGTATGGGTCGGGGACCAACAGCCTATGGCTACACCTTC. Translated: CASSMGRGPTAYGYTF.